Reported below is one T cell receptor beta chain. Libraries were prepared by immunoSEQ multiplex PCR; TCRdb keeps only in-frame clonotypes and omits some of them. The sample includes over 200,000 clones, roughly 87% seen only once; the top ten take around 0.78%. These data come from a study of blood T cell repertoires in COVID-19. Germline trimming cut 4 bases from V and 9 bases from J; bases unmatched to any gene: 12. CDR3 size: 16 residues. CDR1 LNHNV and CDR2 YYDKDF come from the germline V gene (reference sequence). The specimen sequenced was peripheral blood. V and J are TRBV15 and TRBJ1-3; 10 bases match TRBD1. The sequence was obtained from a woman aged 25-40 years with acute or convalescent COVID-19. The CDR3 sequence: CATSTGQGGIFGTIYF. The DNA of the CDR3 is TGTGCCACCAGCACTGGACAGGGGGGTATTTTCGGCACCATATATTTT.